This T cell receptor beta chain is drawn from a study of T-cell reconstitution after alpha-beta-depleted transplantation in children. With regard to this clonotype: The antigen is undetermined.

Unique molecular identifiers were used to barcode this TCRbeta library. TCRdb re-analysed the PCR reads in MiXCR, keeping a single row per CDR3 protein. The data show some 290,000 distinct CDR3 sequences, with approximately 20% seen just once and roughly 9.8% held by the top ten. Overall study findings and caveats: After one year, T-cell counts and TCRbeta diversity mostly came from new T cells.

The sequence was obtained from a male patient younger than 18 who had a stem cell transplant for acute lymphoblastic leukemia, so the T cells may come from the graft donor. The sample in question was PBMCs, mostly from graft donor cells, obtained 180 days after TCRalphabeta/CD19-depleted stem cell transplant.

CDR3 sequence: CASGDRNSYEQYF. The CDR3, as DNA: TGTGCCAGTGGGGACCGGAACTCCTACGAGCAGTACTTC. The chain links TRBV19 to TRBJ2-7, with D tentatively TRBD1 or TRBD2 (5 bases each). This CDR3 has 13 residues. The germline gives CDR1 LNHDA, CDR2 SQIVND (reference sequence). V was shortened by 8 bases and J by 0 bases, with 11 bases between the two germline ends.